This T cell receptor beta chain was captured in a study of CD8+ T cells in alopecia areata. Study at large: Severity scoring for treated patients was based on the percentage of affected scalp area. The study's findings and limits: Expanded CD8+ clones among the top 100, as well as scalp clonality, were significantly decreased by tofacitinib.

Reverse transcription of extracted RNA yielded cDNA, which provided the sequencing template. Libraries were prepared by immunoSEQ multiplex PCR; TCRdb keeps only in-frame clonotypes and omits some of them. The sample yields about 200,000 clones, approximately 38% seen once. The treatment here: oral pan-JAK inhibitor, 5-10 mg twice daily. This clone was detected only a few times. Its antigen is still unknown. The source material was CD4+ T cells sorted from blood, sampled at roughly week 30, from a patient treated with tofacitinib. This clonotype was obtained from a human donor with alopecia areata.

The CDR3: CASSASGDQPQHF. The CDR3 DNA follows: TGTGCCAGCAGTGCTTCTGGAGATCAGCCCCAGCATTTT. The J gene is TRBJ1-5, the V gene TRBV25-1; D unclear. The CDR3 has 13 amino acids. Trimming pared 4 bases from V and 5 bases from J, leaving 9 bases between. The germline gives CDR1 MGHDK, CDR2 SYGVNS.